What follows describes a single T cell receptor (beta chain). The source material, RNA transcripts, was used to amplify TCR beta CDR3 regions. A first-round RT-PCR of the TCR CDR3 used the HTBI primer set. One entry per CDR3 protein, called by TCRdb with MiXCR from the multiplex PCR reads. There are about 560,000 distinct CDR3 sequences in the sample; 46% occur only once, and 6.5% to 9% lies in the top ten. The sample belongs to a study of T cells in Graves' hyperthyroidism and ophthalmopathy. The V end lost 0 bases, the J end lost 0 bases, and 9 bases lay between the germline ends. This CDR3 region has 16 residues. Looked up from germline, CDR1 is LNHNV and CDR2 is YYDKDF (reference sequence). The authors deemed Graves' hyperthyroidism stable absent ophthalmopathy progression within 18 months.

This clonotype originated in a woman aged 18 to 35 with Graves' hyperthyroidism. Sequenced input: peripheral blood or thyroid tissue (not recorded which). The chain couples TRBV15 to TRBJ1-5; D not resolved. CDR3 residues: CATSRDRPLSNQPQHF. DNA of the CDR3: TGTGCCACCAGCAGAGATAGGCCTCTTAGCAATCAGCCCCAGCATTTT.